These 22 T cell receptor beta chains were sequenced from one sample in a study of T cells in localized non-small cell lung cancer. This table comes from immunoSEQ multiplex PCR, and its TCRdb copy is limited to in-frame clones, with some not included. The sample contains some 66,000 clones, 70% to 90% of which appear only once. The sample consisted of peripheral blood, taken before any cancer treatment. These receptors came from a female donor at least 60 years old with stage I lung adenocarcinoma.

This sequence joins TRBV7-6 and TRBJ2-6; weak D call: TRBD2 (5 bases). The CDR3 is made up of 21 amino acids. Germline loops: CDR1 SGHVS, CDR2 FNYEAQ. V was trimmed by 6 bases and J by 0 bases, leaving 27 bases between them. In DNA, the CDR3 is TGTGCCAGCAGGTCGGGAAGAAGTCCCCGAAACCCCCCCTCTGGGGCCAACGTCCTGACTTTC. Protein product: CASRSGRSPRNPPSGANVLTF.

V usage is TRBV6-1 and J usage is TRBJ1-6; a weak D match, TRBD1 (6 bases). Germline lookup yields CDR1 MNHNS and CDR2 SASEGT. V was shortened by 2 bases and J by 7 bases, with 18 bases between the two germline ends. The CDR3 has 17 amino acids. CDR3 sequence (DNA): TGTGCCAGCAGTGAATCCCCACAGGGCGTCCGGAATTCACCCCTCCACTTT. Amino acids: CASSESPQGVRNSPLHF.

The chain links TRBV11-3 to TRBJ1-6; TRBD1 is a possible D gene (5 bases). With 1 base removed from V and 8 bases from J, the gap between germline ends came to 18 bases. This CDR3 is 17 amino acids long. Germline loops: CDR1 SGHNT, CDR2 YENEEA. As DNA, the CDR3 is TGTGCCAGCAGCTTAGGGACCGCGGGGACTAAGGATTCACCCCTCCACTTT. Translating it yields CASSLGTAGTKDSPLHF.

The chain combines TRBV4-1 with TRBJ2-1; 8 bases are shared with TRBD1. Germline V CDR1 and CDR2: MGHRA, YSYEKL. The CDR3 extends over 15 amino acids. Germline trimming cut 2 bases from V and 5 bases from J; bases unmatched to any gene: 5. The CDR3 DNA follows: TGCGCCAGCAGCCAAAAACAGGGGGAGGACAATGAGCAGTTCTTC. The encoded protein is CASSQKQGEDNEQFF.

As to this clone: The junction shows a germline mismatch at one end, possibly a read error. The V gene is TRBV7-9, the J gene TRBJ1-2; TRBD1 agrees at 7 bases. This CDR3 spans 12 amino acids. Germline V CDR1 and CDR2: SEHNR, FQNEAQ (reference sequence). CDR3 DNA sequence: TGTGCCAGCAGCCCAACAGGGGAAGGGGGTTACTTC. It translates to CASSPTGEGGYF.

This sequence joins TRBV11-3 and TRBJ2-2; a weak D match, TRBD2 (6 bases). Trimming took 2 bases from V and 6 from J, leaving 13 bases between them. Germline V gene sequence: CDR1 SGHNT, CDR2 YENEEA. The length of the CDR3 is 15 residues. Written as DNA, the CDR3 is TGTGCCAGCAGCTTACTAGCGAGAGGGTCCGGGGAGCTGTTTTTT. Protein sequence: CASSLLARGSGELFF. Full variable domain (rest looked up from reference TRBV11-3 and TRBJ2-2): EAGVVQSPRYKIIEKKQPVAFWCNPISGHNTLYWYLQNLGQGPELLIRYENEEAVDDSQLPKDRFSAERLKGVDSTLKIQPAELGDSAVYLCASSLLARGSGELFFGEGSRLTVL.

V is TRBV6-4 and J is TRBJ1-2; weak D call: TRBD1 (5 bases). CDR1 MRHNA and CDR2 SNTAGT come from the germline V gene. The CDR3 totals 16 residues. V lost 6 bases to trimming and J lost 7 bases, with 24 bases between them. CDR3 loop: CASRVFGADKYVGYTF. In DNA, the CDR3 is TGTGCCAGCAGGGTATTTGGGGCTGACAAATATGTTGGCTACACCTTC.

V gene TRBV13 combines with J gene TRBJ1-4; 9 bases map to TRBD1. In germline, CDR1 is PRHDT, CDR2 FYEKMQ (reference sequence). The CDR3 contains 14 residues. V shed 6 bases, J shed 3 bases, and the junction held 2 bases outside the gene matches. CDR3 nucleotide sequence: TGTGCCAGCAGGAACAGGGGGCCTAATGAAAAACTGTTTTTT. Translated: CASRNRGPNEKLFF.

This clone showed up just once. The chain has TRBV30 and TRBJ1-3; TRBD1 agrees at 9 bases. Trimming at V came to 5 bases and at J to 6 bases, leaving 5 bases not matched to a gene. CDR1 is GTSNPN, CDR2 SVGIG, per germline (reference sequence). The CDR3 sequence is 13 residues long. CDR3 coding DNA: TGTGCCTGGGGACAGGGGACTGCAAACACCATATATTTT. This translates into CAWGQGTANTIYF. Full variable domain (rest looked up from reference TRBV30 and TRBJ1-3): SQTIHQWPATLVQPVGSPLSLECTVEGTSNPNLYWYRQAAGRGLQLLFYSVGIGQISSEVPQNLSASRPQDRQFILSSKKLLLSDSGFYLCAWGQGTANTIYFGEGSWLTVV.

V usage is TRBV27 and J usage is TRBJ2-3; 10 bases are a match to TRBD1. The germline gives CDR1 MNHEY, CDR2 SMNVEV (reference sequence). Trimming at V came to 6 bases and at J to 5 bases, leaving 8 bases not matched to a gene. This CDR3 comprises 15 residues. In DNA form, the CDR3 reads TGTGCCAGCAGCGGTGCCGGGACAGGGGAAGATACGCAGTATTTT. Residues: CASSGAGTGEDTQYF.

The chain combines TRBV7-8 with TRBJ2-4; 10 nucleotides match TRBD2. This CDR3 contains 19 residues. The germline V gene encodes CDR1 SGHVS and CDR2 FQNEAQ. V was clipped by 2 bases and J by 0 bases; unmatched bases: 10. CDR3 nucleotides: TGTGCCAGCAGCTTACAATCCACTAGCGGGAACCTAGCCAAAAACATTCAGTACTTC. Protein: CASSLQSTSGNLAKNIQYF.

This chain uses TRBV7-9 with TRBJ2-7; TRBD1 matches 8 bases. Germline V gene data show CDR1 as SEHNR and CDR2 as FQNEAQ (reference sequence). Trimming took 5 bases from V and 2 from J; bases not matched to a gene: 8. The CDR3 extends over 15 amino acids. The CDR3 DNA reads TGTGCCAGCAGCGCCAGACAGGGGCGTCCCTACGAGCAGTACTTC. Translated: CASSARQGRPYEQYF.

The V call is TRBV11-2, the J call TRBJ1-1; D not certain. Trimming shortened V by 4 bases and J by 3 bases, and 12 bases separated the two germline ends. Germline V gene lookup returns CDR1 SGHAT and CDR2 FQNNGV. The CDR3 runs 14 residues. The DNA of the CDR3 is TGTGCCAGCAGCTCCGTAAGCTACGACACTGAAGCTTTCTTT. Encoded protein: CASSSVSYDTEAFF.

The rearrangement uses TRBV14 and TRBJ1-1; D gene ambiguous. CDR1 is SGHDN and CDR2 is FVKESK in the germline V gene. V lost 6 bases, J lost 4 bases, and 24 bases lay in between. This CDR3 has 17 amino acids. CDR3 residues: CASSRMSSREKGTEAFF. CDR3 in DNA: TGTGCCAGCAGTCGGATGTCCTCGAGGGAGAAAGGCACTGAAGCTTTCTTT. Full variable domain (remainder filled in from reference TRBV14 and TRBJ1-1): EAGVTQFPSHSVIEKGQTVTLRCDPISGHDNLYWYRRVMGKEIKFLLHFVKESKQDESGMPNNRFLAERTGGTYSTLKVQPAELEDSGVYFCASSRMSSREKGTEAFFGQGTRLTVV.

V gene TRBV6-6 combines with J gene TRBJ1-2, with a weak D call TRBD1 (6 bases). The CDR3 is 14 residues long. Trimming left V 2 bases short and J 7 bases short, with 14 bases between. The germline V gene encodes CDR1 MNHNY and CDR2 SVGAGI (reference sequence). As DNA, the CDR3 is TGTGCCAGCAGTTACGGAGGGGGGCAGGGTGGCTACACCTTC. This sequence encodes CASSYGGGQGGYTF.

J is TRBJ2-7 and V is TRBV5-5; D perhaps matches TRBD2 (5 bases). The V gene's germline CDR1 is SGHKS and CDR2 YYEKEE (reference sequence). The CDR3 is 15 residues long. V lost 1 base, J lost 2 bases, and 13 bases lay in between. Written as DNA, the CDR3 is TGTGCCAGCAGCTTGAGGTCTAGCCTGACCTACGAGCAGTACTTC. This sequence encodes CASSLRSSLTYEQYF.

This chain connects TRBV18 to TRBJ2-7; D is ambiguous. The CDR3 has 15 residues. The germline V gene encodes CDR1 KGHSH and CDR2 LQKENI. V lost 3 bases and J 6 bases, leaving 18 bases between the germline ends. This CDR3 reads CASSPNIPKVGEQYF. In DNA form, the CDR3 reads TGTGCCAGCTCACCCAACATCCCTAAAGTGGGCGAGCAGTACTTC.

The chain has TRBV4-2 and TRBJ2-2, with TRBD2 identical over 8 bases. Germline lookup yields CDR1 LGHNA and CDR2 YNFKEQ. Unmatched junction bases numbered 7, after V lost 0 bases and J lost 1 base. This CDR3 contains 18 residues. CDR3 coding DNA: TGTGCCAGCAGCCAAGATTTAGCGGGATGGGGGAACACCGGGGAGCTGTTTTTT. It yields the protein CASSQDLAGWGNTGELFF.

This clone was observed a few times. CDR3 DNA: TGTGCCAGTAGGACCTTGGACCGGGGGTTCAATCAGCCCCAGCATTTT. It translates to CASRTLDRGFNQPQHF. The chain has TRBV19 and TRBJ1-5, with D tentatively TRBD1 (5 bases). V lost 6 bases, J lost 3 bases, and 18 bases lay in between. The CDR3 totals 16 residues. CDR1 is LNHDA and CDR2 is SQIVND in the germline V gene (reference sequence).

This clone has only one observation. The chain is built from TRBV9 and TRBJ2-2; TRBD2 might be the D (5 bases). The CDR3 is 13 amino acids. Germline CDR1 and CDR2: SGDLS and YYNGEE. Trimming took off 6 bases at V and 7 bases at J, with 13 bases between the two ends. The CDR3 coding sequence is TGTGCCAGCACCCCAGGAGGTGTCGGGGAGCTGTTTTTT. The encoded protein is CASTPGGVGELFF.

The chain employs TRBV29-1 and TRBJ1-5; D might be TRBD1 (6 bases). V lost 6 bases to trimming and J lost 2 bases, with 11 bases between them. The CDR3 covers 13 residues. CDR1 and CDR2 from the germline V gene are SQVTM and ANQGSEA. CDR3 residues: CSVRGAGNQPQHF. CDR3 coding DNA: TGCAGCGTGAGGGGGGCAGGCAATCAGCCCCAGCATTTT.

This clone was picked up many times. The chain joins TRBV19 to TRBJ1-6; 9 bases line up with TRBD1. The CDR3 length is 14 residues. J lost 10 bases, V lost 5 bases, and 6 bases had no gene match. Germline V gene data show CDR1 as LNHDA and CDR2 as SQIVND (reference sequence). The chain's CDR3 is CASSPGTGKSPLHF. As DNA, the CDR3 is TGTGCCAGTAGTCCCGGGACAGGGAAATCACCCCTCCACTTT.